Shown below are 2 T cell receptor beta chains from a single sample sequenced in a study of blood T cells in healthy people across ages. PCR was performed a second time for 7 to 11 cycles using a sample-barcoded 5' primer and a J-beta primer mix. TCRdb processed the 5' RACE reads anew with MiXCR; each CDR3 protein has one entry. The data contain around 940,000 distinct CDR3 sequences, roughly half of them singletons. The material sequenced was blood. The receptors here all came from a woman aged 55-69 years in good health.

A remark on this clonotype: A much larger clone differs from this one at a single base, so this may be a read error. This chain links TRBV7-9 with TRBJ2-7; TRBD2 aligns across 7 bases. This CDR3 region has 14 residues. From germline, CDR1 is SEHNR and CDR2 FQNEAQ (reference sequence). J was trimmed by 2 bases and V by 7 bases; bases with no gene match: 8. CDR3 DNA: TGTGCCAGCACCTTTAGCGGGCCTCCCTACGAGCAGTACTTC. It codes for CASTFSGPPYEQYF.

The chain has TRBV20-1 and TRBJ2-6; TRBD1 might be the D (6 bases). The CDR3 extends over 16 amino acids. Germline V gives CDR1 DFQATT, CDR2 SNEGSKA (reference sequence). Trimming left V 4 bases short and J 1 base short, with 14 bases between. The CDR3 loop reads CSATPSTGSGANVLTF. The CDR3 DNA reads as TGCAGTGCTACACCCTCAACAGGGTCTGGGGCCAACGTCCTGACTTTC.